This T cell receptor (beta chain) emerged from a study of T-cell reconstitution after alpha-beta-depleted transplantation in children. The CDR3 consists of 15 residues. V was pared by 0 bases and J by 6 bases, with 2 bases of the junction left unmatched. Germline assignment: CDR1 SGHRS and CDR2 YFSETQ. This clonotype was recorded at least ten times. A TCRbeta library incorporating unique molecular identifiers was prepared. TCRdb recomputed calls from the PCR reads with MiXCR, one row per CDR3 protein. The profile shows approximately 240,000 distinct CDR3 sequences, approximately 9.8% of them singletons.

The sequencing here drew on PBMCs from the stem cell graft donor, taken from the stem cell graft. This receptor was taken from a human donor who donated a stem cell graft to a child with SCID. The chain combines TRBV5-1 with TRBJ2-1; 11 positions agree with TRBD2. CDR3 DNA sequence: TGCGCCAGCAGCTTGGCCCTAGCGGGGGGCAATGAGCAGTTCTTC. Its protein is CASSLALAGGNEQFF. The full variable domain, its missing parts supplied by reference TRBV5-1 and TRBJ2-1, is KAGVTQTPRYLIKTRGQQVTLSCSPISGHRSVSWYQQTPGQGLQFLFEYFSETQRNKGNFPGRFSGRQFSNSRSEMNVSTLELGDSALYLCASSLALAGGNEQFFGPGTRLTVL.